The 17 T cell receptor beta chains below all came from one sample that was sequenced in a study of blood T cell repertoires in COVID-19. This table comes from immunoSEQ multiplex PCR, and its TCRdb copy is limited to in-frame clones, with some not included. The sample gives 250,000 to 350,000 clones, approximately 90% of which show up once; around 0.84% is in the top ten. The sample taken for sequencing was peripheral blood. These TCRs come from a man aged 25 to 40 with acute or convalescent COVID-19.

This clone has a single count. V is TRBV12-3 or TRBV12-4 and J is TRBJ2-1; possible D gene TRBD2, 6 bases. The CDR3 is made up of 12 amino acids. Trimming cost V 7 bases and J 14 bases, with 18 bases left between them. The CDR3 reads CASITPGTQKFF. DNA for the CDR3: TGTGCCAGCATTACTCCCGGGACTCAAAAGTTCTTC.

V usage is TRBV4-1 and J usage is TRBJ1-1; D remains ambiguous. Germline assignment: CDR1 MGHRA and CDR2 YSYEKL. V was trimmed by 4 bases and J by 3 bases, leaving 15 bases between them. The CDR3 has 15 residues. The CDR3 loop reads CASSLHPGLDTEAFF. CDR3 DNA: TGCGCCAGCAGCCTTCACCCCGGACTGGACACTGAAGCTTTCTTT.

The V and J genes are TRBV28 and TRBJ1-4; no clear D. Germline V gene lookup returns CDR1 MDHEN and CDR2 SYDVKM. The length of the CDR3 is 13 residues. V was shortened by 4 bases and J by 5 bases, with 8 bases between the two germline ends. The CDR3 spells CASSYDRNEKLFF. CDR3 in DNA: TGTGCCAGCAGTTACGATCGGAATGAAAAACTGTTTTTT.

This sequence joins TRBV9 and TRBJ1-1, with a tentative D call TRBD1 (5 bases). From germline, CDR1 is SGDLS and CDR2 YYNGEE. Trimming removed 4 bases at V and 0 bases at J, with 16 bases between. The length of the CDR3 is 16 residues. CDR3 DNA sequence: TGTGCCAGCAGCCTCTCGGCGGGACCCATGAACACTGAAGCTTTCTTT. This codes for CASSLSAGPMNTEAFF.

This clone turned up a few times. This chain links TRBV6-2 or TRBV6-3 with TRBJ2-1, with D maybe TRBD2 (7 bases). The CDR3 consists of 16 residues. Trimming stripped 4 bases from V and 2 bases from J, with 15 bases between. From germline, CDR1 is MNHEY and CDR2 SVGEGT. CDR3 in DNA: TGTGCCAGCAGTTTGAGACCGGGGGGCGCCTACAATGAGCAGTTCTTC. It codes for CASSLRPGGAYNEQFF.

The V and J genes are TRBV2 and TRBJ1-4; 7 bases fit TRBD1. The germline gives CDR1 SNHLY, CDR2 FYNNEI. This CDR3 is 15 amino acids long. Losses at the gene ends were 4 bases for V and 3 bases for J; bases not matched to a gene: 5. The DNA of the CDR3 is TGTGCCAGCAGTGGGCGGACAGGTCCTAATGAAAAACTGTTTTTT. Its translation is CASSGRTGPNEKLFF.

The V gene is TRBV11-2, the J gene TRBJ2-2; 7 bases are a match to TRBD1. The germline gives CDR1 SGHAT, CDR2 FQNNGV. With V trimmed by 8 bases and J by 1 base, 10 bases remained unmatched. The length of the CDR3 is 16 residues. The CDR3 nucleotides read TGTGCCAGCCCGAGGGACAGATTCAAGAACACCGGGGAGCTGTTTTTT. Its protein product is CASPRDRFKNTGELFF.

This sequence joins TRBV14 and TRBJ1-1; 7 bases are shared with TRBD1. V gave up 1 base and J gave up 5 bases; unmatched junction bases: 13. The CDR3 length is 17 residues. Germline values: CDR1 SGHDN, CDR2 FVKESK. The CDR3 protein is CASSQGTGYRGETEAFF. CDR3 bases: TGTGCCAGCAGCCAAGGGACGGGATACAGGGGAGAGACTGAAGCTTTCTTT.

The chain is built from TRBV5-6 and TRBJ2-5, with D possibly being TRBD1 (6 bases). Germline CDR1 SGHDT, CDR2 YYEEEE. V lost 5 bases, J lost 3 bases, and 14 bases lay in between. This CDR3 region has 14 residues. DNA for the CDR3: TGTGCCAGCAGGGGTACAGGGCCCAAAGAGACCCAGTACTTC. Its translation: CASRGTGPKETQYF.

The CDR3 protein is CAWSLTGIYSNQPQHF. The CDR3 DNA reads TGTGCCTGGAGTTTAACAGGGATTTATAGCAATCAGCCCCAGCATTTT. The chain uses TRBV30 and TRBJ1-5; maybe TRBD1 (6 bases). The CDR3 is made up of 16 amino acids. The germline V gene encodes CDR1 GTSNPN and CDR2 SVGIG (reference sequence). V shed 2 bases and J shed 0 bases, with 14 bases lying between them.

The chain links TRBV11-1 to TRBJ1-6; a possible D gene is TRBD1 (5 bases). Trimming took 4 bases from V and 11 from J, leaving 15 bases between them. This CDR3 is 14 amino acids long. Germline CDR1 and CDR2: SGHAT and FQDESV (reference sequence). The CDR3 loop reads CASSSRPTGAPLHF. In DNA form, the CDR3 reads TGTGCCAGCAGCTCCCGCCCAACGGGGGCACCCCTCCACTTT.

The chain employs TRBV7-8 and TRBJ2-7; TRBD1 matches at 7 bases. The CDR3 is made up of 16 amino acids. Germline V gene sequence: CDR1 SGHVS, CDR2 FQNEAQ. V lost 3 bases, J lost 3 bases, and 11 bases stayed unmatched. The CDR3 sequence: CASSFIPGDSLYEQYF. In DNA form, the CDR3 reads TGTGCCAGCAGCTTCATCCCCGGGGACAGCCTCTACGAGCAGTACTTC.

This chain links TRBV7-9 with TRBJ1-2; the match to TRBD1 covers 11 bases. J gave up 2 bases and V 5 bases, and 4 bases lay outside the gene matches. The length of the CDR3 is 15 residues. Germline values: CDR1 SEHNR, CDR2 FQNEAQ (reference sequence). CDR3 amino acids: CASSPRTGGNYGYTF. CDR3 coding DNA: TGTGCCAGCAGCCCGCGGACAGGGGGCAACTATGGCTACACCTTC. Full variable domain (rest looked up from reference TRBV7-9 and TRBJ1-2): DTGVSQNPRHKITKRGQNVTFRCDPISEHNRLYWYRQTLGQGPEFLTYFQNEAQLEKSRLLSDRFSAERPKGSFSTLEIQRTEQGDSAMYLCASSPRTGGNYGYTFGSGTRLTVV.

DNA for the CDR3: TGTGCCAGTAGTATAGGTTTGGGGGCGCTGTCCAGACCAGAGACCCAGTACTTC. This gives the protein CASSIGLGALSRPETQYF. V gene TRBV19 combines with J gene TRBJ2-5; weak D call: TRBD1 (6 bases). The V end was cut by 1 base, the J end by 4 bases, with 22 bases between. This CDR3 contains 18 residues. Germline lookup yields CDR1 LNHDA and CDR2 SQIVND (reference sequence).

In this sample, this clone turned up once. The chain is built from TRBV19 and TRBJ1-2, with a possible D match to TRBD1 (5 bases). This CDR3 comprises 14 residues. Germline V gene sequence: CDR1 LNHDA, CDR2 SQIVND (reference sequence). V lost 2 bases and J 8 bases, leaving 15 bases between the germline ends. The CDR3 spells CASSITGPAGGYTF. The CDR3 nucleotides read TGTGCCAGTAGTATAACGGGGCCCGCGGGAGGCTACACCTTC.

In DNA, the CDR3 is TGTGCCAGCAGTTCCGCCGACTTAACTAGCAATCAGCCCCAGCATTTT. Translated: CASSSADLTSNQPQHF. This sequence joins TRBV6-5 and TRBJ1-5; D unresolved. Deletions cut 4 bases from V and 0 bases from J, with 13 bases between. CDR3 size: 16 residues. In germline, CDR1 is MNHEY, CDR2 SVGAGI.

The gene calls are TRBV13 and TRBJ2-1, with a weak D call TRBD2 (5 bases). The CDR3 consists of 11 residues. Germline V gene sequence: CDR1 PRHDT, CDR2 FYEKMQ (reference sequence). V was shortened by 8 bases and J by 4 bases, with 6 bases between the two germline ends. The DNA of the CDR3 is TGTGCCAGCTCGGGATACAATGAGCAGTTCTTC. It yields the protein CASSGYNEQFF.